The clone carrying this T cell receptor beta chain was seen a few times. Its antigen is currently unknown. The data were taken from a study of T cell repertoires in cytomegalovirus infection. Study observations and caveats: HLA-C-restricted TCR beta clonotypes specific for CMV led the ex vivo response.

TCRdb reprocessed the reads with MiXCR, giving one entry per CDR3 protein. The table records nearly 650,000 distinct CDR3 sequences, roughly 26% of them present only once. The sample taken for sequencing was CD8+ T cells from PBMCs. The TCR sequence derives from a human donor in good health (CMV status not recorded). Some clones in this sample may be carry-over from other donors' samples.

The CDR3 reads CASSLAPRPGELFF. DNA of the CDR3: TGTGCCAGCAGCTTAGCCCCTCGTCCCGGGGAGCTGTTTTTT. The chain employs TRBV13 and TRBJ2-2, with D hard to call. The V end was cut by 1 base, the J end by 6 bases, with 9 bases between. CDR1 is PRHDT, CDR2 FYEKMQ, per germline (reference sequence). The CDR3 is 14 residues long.